This T cell receptor (beta chain) was recorded in a study of beta chain features in type 1 diabetes. Study at large: Healthy donors, compared against patients, showed similar age, gender and cell yields.

The authors sorted CD4+ naive, central memory, regulatory and stem cell-like memory cells via CD45RO/CCR7/CD25/CD127/CD95/CD27. Notes on the study in general: More deletions and fewer insertions at VDJ junctions were seen in type 1 diabetes patients. Shorter templates may be favored by PCR, equally so in patients and controls.

Looked up from germline, CDR1 is SGHRS and CDR2 is YFSETQ. The V and J ends lost 0 bases and 2 bases, in that order; junction bases with no gene match: 6. The CDR3 is 16 amino acids. A remark on this clone: The antigen remains undetermined.

The authors reverse transcribed all of the isolated RNA, so sequencing captured expressed TCRB transcripts. TCRdb keeps only in-frame clones here, not all; method: immunoSEQ multiplex PCR. The table has fewer than 350,000 clones, roughly 21% seen once. The specimen was naive CD4+ T cells from blood. The chain carries TRBV5-1 and TRBJ2-3; 7 bases are shared with TRBD2. The TCR comes from a woman aged 18-35 years in good health. CDR3 bases: TGCGCCAGCAGCTTGGCCCTAGCGGTCTACACAGATACGCAGTATTTT. Protein product: CASSLALAVYTDTQYF.